A selection of T cell receptor beta chains follows, all from one sample in a study of breast tumors, draining lymph nodes, adjacent tissues. Using its own MiXCR run on the multiplex PCR reads, TCRdb lists one record per CDR3 protein. The table records more than 250,000 distinct CDR3 sequences, over 25% of them present only once. Material for sequencing was axillary lymph node tissue. Receptors were obtained from a female donor with breast cancer. Some clones in this sample may be carry-over from other donors' samples. Both conserved end residues are part of each CDR3. A D gene is named only where the DNA matches it firmly. Clone size is given for some rows only: seen once, a few or many times, or a class if the clone is expanded.

v_call	j_call	d_call	clone_size	cdr3_nt	cdr3_aa
TRBV6-5	TRBJ2-7	-	-	TGTGCCAGCAGTCACTCGACAGGGTACGGAGGGCCCTCCTACGAGCAGTACTTC	CASSHSTGYGGPSYEQYF
TRBV7-9	TRBJ2-7	TRBD2	many	TGTGCCAGCAGCCGCCGAGCCGGGACTACCCTAAACTTTTCCTACGAGCAGTACTTC	CASSRRAGTTLNFSYEQYF
TRBV2	TRBJ2-2	TRBD2	-	TGTGCCAGCAGCCTCGAGGGAGCGGGAGATACCGGGGAGCTGTTTTTT	CASSLEGAGDTGELFF
TRBV12-3/TRBV12-4	TRBJ2-7	-	many	TGTGCCAGCAGTTTAGCACTGGGGGCGGGAGCTTACGAGCAGTACTTC	CASSLALGAGAYEQYF
TRBV5-4	TRBJ2-1	TRBD2	few	TGTGCCAGCAGCTTGGAGGGACTAGCGGGAGGGTACAATGAGCAGTTCTTC	CASSLEGLAGGYNEQFF
TRBV20-1	TRBJ1-6	TRBD1	many	TGCAGTGCGAAGGCCGGGACAGGGGATTCACCCCTCCACTTT	CSAKAGTGDSPLHF
TRBV11-3	TRBJ2-7	TRBD2	many	TGTGCCAGCAGCGGGAGCGGGAGGACTGTCTACGAGCAGTACTTC	CASSGSGRTVYEQYF
TRBV6-4	TRBJ2-6	-	-	TGTGCCAGCATTGGAGGACAGGGGGCCAACGTCCTGACTTTC	CASIGGQGANVLTF
TRBV5-6	TRBJ2-7	-	many	TGTGCCAGCAGCTTCCCGTGGGGACCTTGGGGTAGGAACGAGCAGTACTTC	CASSFPWGPWGRNEQYF
TRBV5-5	TRBJ2-1	-	few	TGTGCCAGCAGCCCCGTGGGGTGGGGAGACTATGAGCAGTTCTTC	CASSPVGWGDYEQFF
TRBV25-1	TRBJ1-3	TRBD1	many	TGTGCCACCAGTAGACAGGGGAGCTCTGGAAACACCATATATTTT	CATSRQGSSGNTIYF
TRBV7-9	TRBJ2-4	TRBD1	few	TGTGCCAGCAGCTTAGGGACAGGGTCAGGGAACATTCAGTACTTC	CASSLGTGSGNIQYF
TRBV11-2	TRBJ2-1	-	many	TGTGCCAGCAGCTTAGATGGACTGTACAATGAGCAGTTCTTC	CASSLDGLYNEQFF
TRBV24-1	TRBJ2-1	TRBD2	many	TGTGCCCCAATAGCGGGAGGGGCGAGCAATGAGCAGTTCTTC	CAPIAGGASNEQFF
TRBV28	TRBJ1-6	TRBD1	many	TGTGCCAGCAGTTTCGGTGACAGGGTCGTCTCACCCCTCCACTTT	CASSFGDRVVSPLHF
TRBV6-1	TRBJ2-7	-	few	TGTGCCGTGTCGTGGACGGGCTACGAGCAGTACTTC	CAVSWTGYEQYF
TRBV20-1	TRBJ2-1	-	many	TGCAGTGCTAGAGGTTTCCCGGATAGTCAACACTCCTACAATGAGCAGTTCTTC	CSARGFPDSQHSYNEQFF
TRBV29-1	TRBJ1-1	-	-	TGCAGCGTTGCGGGGGGGAACACTGAAGCTTTCTTT	CSVAGGNTEAFF
TRBV7-9	TRBJ1-2	TRBD1	-	TGTGCCAGCAGGGAACAGGGGGCGCGGGGCTACACCTTC	CASREQGARGYTF
TRBV19	TRBJ2-7	-	many	TGTGTTCACGGGACCGAAAAACCCTACGAGCAGTACTTC	CVHGTEKPYEQYF
TRBV6-1	TRBJ1-5	-	few	TGTGCCAGCAGTGAAGCGCCTTGGGAAAATCAGCCCCAGCATTTT	CASSEAPWENQPQHF
TRBV24-1	TRBJ1-2	TRBD1	many	TGTGCCACCAGTGATAGACAGGGGGAGCTCAGGGGCTACACCTTC	CATSDRQGELRGYTF
TRBV7-3	TRBJ2-5	TRBD2	-	TGTGCCAGCGCCCATAGCGGGAGTAGAGAGACCCAGTACTTC	CASAHSGSRETQYF
TRBV20-1	TRBJ2-4	TRBD2	-	TGCAGTGCTAGAGCAGATCGGGCACCTAGCGGGATGGGGAACATTCAGTACTTC	CSARADRAPSGMGNIQYF
TRBV9	TRBJ1-1	TRBD1	-	TGTGCCAGCAGCGTACCCGGACAGGGGTTTACTGAAGCTTTCTTT	CASSVPGQGFTEAFF
TRBV10-3	TRBJ1-1	-	few	TGTGCCACGAACGAGGGGGGGAACACTGAAGCTTTCTTT	CATNEGGNTEAFF
TRBV7-2	TRBJ2-5	-	many	TGTGCCAGCAGCAGGGGACGCCAAGAGACCCAGTACTTC	CASSRGRQETQYF
TRBV20-1	TRBJ2-1	-	many	TGCAATCTGATGGGGCCGTTCTTC	CNLMGPFF
TRBV20-1	TRBJ2-3	TRBD2	many	TGCAGTGCTAGCCCCGGAGCGGGAGGGACAGATACGCAGTATTTT	CSASPGAGGTDTQYF
TRBV20-1	TRBJ2-7	-	many	TGCAGTGCCGAGGGGGTGGAGCTCTACGAGCAGTACTTC	CSAEGVELYEQYF
TRBV24-1	TRBJ2-5	-	many	TGTGCCACCAGTGACAGTAGAGCATTGGGAGAGACCCAGTACTTC	CATSDSRALGETQYF
TRBV20-1	TRBJ1-1	-	-	TGCAGTGCTAAACGCGGGCGATCTTCGTCCACTGAAGCTTTCTTT	CSAKRGRSSSTEAFF
TRBV15	TRBJ2-5	-	-	TGTGCCACCAGCAGAGGAGTAGCGGCAAACATCCAAGAGACCCAGTACTTC	CATSRGVAANIQETQYF
TRBV18	TRBJ2-1	TRBD2	-	TGTGCCAGCTCACCCGGGACTAGCGGGAGTAACAATGAGCAGTTCTTC	CASSPGTSGSNNEQFF
TRBV9	TRBJ2-5	TRBD2	-	TGTGCCAGCAGCACCCTAGCGGGAGTGGAGACCCAGTACTTC	CASSTLAGVETQYF
TRBV9	TRBJ2-5	-	many	TGTGCCAGCAGCGTAGGGGTGTCCCCCACACAAGAGACCCAGTACTTC	CASSVGVSPTQETQYF
TRBV5-1	TRBJ1-6	-	many	TGCGCCAGCAGCTTGACAGGGTTTGGAGATTCACCCCTCCACTTT	CASSLTGFGDSPLHF
TRBV7-8	TRBJ2-3	-	many	TGTGCCAGCAGCTTATCCGCAAGGACTCGCACAGATACGCAGTATTTT	CASSLSARTRTDTQYF
TRBV5-6	TRBJ2-3	-	-	TGTGCCAGCTCACCCAGGGACACTTCCACAGATACGCAGTATTTT	CASSPRDTSTDTQYF
TRBV4-1	TRBJ1-3	-	many	TGCGCCAGCAGCCAAGCCCCAGACCGAGGAAACACCATATATTTT	CASSQAPDRGNTIYF
TRBV20-1	TRBJ1-1	-	-	TGCAGTGCTAGAGGAAGGACGGAAGCTTTCTTT	CSARGRTEAFF
TRBV19	TRBJ1-2	-	many	TGTGCCAGTAGTATAGTGGTAGGGGGTGGCTACACCTTC	CASSIVVGGGYTF
TRBV7-3	TRBJ1-6	TRBD1	-	TGTGCCAGCAGCCTAAGACAGGGGGCGAGTTCACCCCTCCACTTT	CASSLRQGASSPLHF
TRBV4-1	TRBJ1-5	-	many	TGCGCCAGCAGCCAAGGAGCTGTCCCGGGACGGAATCGGGGCAATCAGCCCCAGCATTTT	CASSQGAVPGRNRGNQPQHF
TRBV5-1	TRBJ2-5	TRBD1	-	TGCGCCAGCAGATCCGGGACAGGGTGGGTAGAGACCCAGTACTTC	CASRSGTGWVETQYF
TRBV19	TRBJ2-1	TRBD2	many	TGTGCCAGTAGTATGGGTCTAGCGGGAGCGCGAATAAACAATGAGCAGTTCTTC	CASSMGLAGARINNEQFF
TRBV7-9	TRBJ2-2	-	many	TGTGCCAGCACCTCGGATAGGACCGGGGAGCTGTTTTTT	CASTSDRTGELFF
TRBV13	TRBJ2-3	-	few	TGTGCCAGCAGCCCCGGCCTACTAGGAACGTGGGATACGCAGTATTTT	CASSPGLLGTWDTQYF